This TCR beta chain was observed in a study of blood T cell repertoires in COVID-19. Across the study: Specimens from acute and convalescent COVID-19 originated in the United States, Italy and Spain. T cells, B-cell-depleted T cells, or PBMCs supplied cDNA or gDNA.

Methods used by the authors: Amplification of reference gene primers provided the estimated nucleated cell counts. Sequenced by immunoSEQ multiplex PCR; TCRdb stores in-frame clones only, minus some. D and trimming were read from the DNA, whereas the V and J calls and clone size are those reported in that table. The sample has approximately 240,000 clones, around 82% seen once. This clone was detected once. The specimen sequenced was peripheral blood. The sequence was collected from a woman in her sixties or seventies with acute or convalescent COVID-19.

DNA of the CDR3: TGTGCCAGTAGTGAAACAGTTTTCTACGAGCAGTACTTC. Translated: CASSETVFYEQYF. The chain has TRBV19 and TRBJ2-7; no definite D call. The V end lost 5 bases, the J end lost 3 bases, and 11 bases lay between the germline ends. The CDR3 totals 13 residues. CDR1 and CDR2 (germline): LNHDA, SQIVND (reference sequence).